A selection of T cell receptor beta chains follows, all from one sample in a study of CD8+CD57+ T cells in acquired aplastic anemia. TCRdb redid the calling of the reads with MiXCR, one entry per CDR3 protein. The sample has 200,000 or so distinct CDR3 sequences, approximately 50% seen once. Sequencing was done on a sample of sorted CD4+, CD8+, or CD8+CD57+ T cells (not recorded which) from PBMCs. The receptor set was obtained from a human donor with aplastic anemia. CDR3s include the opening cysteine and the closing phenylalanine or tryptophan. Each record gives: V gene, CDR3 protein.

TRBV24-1,CATRQNTEAFF
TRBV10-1,CASSVGTGTYNEQFF
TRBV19,CASSSDSRGLAGANTGKLFF
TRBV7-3,CASSLAAGTSGYYEQYF
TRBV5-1,CASSLGSSGRIADTQYF
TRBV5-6,CASSLFLNYGYTF
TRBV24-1,CATWDSSFSPYEQYF
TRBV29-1,CSVGLAGENEQYF
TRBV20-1,CSARGLGRNEAFF
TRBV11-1,CASSSTTGANSGANVLTF
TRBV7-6,CASSPLGTNEQYF
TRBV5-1,CASSLSPGGGEQYF
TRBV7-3,CASSLNTANEQFF
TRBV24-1,CATAGSGYEQYF
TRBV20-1,CSAVRRAGETQYF
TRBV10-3,CAISELNTEAFF
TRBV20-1,CSALQGTDYGYTF
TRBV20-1,CSARGTSGDTSEQYF
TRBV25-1,CASADSFSSYNEQFF
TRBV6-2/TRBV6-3,CASSYVSTEQYF
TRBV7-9,CASSFSAAQYF
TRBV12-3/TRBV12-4,CASSARGSGTQYF
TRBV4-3,CASSQVRGDYEQYF
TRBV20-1,CSARFTWLGGGEAFF
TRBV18,CASSPSTELEAFF
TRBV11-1,CATPPETSGSSEGTGELFF
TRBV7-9,CASSLEGEPQHF
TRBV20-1,CSARVTREQYF
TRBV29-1,CSVGSLIAVNYGYTF
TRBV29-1,CSAKTPTYEQYF
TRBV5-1,CASSLSGLNTEAFF
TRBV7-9,CASSFPGRGNQPQHF
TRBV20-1,CSAGLGYTEAFF